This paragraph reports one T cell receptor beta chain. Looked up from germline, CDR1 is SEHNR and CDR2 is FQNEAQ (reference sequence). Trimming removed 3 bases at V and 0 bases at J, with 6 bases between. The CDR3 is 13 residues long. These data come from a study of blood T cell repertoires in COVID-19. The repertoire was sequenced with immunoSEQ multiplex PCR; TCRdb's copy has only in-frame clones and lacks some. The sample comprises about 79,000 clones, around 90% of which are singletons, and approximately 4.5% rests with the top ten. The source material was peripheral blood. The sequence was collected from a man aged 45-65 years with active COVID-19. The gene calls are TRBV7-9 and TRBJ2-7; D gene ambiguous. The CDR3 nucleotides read TGTGCCAGCAGCTTTTTAGACTCCTACGAGCAGTACTTC. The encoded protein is CASSFLDSYEQYF.